This T cell receptor (beta chain) originates from a study of cytomegalovirus exposure and HLA in healthy donors. 60 Vbeta and 13 Jbeta primers were used in PCR. Here immunoSEQ multiplex PCR was the method, and the copy in TCRdb shows in-frame clones only, minus some. The sample includes about 130,000 clones. V was shortened by 0 bases and J by 8 bases, with 13 bases between the two germline ends. The CDR3 length is 14 residues. CDR1 and CDR2 (germline): SGHTA, FQGNSA. Material for sequencing was PBMCs. This sequence joins TRBV7-2 and TRBJ1-1, with D unclear. The clonotype comes from a young man in good health and CMV-seronegative. CDR3 protein: CASSLAPGKDEAFF. CDR3 DNA sequence: TGTGCCAGCAGCTTAGCGCCGGGTAAAGACGAAGCTTTCTTT.